There are a few counts of the clone carrying this T cell receptor (beta chain). The data were taken from a study of T cells after yellow fever vaccination. CDR3 length equals 14 residues. The germline CDR1 and CDR2 sequences are MNHEY and SVGEGT. V gave up 2 bases and J gave up 2 bases; unmatched junction bases: 0. From the 5' RACE reads, TCRdb called clonotypes with MiXCR, one entry per CDR3 protein. Seen here are a few hundred thousand distinct CDR3 sequences, roughly 21% observed once, and the top ten hold over 11%. This sample comprised PBMCs, obtained 15 days after the yellow fever booster vaccination. The clonotype originates from a young man who received the YFV17D yellow fever vaccine. The chain has TRBV6-2 or TRBV6-3 and TRBJ1-2; 9 bases fit TRBD1. The chain's CDR3 is CASSYGTGNYGYTF. The CDR3 coding sequence is TGTGCCAGCAGTTACGGGACAGGGAACTATGGCTACACCTTC.